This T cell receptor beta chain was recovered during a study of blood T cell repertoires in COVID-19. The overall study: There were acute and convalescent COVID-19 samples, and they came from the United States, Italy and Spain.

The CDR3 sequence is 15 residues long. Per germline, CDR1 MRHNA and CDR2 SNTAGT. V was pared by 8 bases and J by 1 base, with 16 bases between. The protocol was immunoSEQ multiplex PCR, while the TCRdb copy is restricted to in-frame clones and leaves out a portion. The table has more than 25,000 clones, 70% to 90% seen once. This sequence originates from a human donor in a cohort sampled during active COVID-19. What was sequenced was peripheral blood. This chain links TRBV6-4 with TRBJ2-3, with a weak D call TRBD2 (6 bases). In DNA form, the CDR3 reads TGTGCCAGCCGCCTGACGAGGGAGGGCACAGATACGCAGTATTTT. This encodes CASRLTREGTDTQYF.